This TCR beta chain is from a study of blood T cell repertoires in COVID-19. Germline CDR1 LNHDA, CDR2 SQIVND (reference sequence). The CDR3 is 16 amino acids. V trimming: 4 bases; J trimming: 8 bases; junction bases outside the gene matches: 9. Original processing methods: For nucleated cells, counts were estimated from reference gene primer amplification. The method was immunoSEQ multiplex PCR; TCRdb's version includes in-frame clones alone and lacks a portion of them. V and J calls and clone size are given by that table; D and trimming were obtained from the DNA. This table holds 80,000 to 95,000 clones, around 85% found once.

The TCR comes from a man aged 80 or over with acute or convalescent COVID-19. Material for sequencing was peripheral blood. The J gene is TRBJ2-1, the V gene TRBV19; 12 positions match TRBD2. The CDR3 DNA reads TGTGCCAGTAGTACCCCATCTAGCGGGAGGGCATATGAGCAGTTCTTC. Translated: CASSTPSSGRAYEQFF.